Shown below are 4 T cell receptor beta chains from a single sample sequenced in a study of blood T cell repertoires in COVID-19. The protocol was immunoSEQ multiplex PCR, while the TCRdb copy is restricted to in-frame clones and leaves out a portion. The profile shows about 84,000 clones, nearly 85% of them singletons. Sequenced input: peripheral blood. The origin of the receptors is a woman aged 80 or over with acute or convalescent COVID-19.

This clone was detected only a few times. The chain recombines TRBV30 with TRBJ2-7; 9 bases fit TRBD2. Germline-derived CDR1 and CDR2 are GTSNPN and SVGIG (reference sequence). V shed 0 bases, J shed 4 bases, and the junction held 7 bases outside the gene matches. CDR3 length equals 15 residues. CDR3 amino acids: CAWSVWLAGRYEQYF. Written as DNA, the CDR3 is TGTGCCTGGAGTGTATGGCTAGCGGGAAGGTACGAGCAGTACTTC.

The chain joins TRBV28 to TRBJ1-4, with D tentatively TRBD1 (6 bases). The V end was cut by 6 bases, the J end by 4 bases, with 12 bases between. CDR1 is MDHEN, CDR2 SYDVKM, per germline. The CDR3 loop spans 14 amino acids. CDR3: CASSPQGINEKLFF. CDR3 DNA sequence: TGTGCCAGCAGCCCACAGGGAATTAATGAAAAACTGTTTTTT.

J is TRBJ1-1 and V is TRBV18; D is uncertain. CDR3 length: 14 amino acids. Trimming stripped 1 base from V and 5 bases from J, with 11 bases between. Germline CDR1 KGHSH, CDR2 LQKENI. CDR3 amino acids: CASSPQDWETEAFF. CDR3 bases: TGTGCCAGCTCACCACAGGACTGGGAGACTGAAGCTTTCTTT. The full variable domain, its missing parts supplied by reference TRBV18 and TRBJ1-1, is NAGVMQNPRHLVRRRGQEARLRCSPMKGHSHVYWYRQLPEEGLKFMVYLQKENIIDESGMPKERFSAEFPKEGPSILRIQQVVRGDSAAYFCASSPQDWETEAFFGQGTRLTVV.

This rearrangement joins TRBV3-1 (or the pseudogene TRBV3-2) to TRBJ2-4, with 7 bases matching TRBD2. This CDR3 has 16 residues. V trimming: 5 bases; J trimming: 4 bases; junction bases outside the gene matches: 11. Germline CDR1 and CDR2: LGHDT and YNNKEL (reference sequence). CDR3 residues: CASSFWGRAGKNIQYF. CDR3 coding DNA: TGTGCCAGCAGCTTTTGGGGGAGGGCCGGGAAAAACATTCAGTACTTC.